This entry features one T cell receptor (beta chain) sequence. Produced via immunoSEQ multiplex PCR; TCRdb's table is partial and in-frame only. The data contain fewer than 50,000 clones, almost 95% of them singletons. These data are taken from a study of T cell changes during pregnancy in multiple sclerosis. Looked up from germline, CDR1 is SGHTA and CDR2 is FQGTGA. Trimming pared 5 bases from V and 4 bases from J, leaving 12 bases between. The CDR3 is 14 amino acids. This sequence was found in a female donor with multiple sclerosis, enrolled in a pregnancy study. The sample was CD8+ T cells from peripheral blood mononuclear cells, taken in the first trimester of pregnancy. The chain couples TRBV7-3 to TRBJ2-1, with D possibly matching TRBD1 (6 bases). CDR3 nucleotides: TGTGCCAGCAGCGCCGGGACATCATACAATGAGCAGTTCTTC. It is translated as CASSAGTSYNEQFF.